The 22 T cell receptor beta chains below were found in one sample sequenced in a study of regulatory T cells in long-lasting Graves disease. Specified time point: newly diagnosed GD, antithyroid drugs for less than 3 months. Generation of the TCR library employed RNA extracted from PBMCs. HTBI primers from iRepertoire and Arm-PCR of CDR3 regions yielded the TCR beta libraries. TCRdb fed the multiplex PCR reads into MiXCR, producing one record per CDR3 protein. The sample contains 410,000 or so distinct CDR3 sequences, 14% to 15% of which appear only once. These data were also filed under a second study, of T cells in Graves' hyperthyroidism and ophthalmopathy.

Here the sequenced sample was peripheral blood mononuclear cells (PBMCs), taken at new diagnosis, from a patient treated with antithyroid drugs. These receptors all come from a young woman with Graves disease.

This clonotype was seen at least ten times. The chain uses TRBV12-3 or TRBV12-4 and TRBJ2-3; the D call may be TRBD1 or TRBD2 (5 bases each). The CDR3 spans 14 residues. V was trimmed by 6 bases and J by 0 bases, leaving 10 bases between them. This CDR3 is CASRTGTSTDTQYF. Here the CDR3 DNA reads TGTGCCAGCAGAACCGGGACCAGCACAGATACGCAGTATTTT.

The CDR3 nucleotides read TGTGCCAGCAGCTTGGTGGCTAGCTCTTCCTACAATGAGCAGTACTTC. Protein: CASSLVASSSYNEQYF. The chain recombines TRBV5-5 with TRBJ2-7, with D tentatively TRBD2 (5 bases). The V end was cut by 0 bases, the J end by 7 bases, with 20 bases between. There are 16 residues in the CDR3. Looked up from germline, CDR1 is SGHKS and CDR2 is YYEKEE (reference sequence).

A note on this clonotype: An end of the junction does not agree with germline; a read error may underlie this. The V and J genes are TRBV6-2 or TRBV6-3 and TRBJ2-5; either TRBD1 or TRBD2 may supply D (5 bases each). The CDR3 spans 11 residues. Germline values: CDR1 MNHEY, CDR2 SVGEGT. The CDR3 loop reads CASSSPGPPRF. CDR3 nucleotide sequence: TGTGCCAGCAGTTCGCCGGGACCCCCGAGGTTC.

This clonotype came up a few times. CDR3 residues: CASSIAADSTYEQYF. CDR3 in DNA: TGTGCCAGTAGTATAGCCGCGGACAGCACCTACGAGCAGTACTTC. This rearrangement joins TRBV19 to TRBJ2-7; D is perhaps TRBD1 (6 bases). Germline CDR1 is LNHDA and CDR2 is SQIVND (reference sequence). The CDR3 length is 15 residues. Trimming pared 1 base from V and 2 bases from J, leaving 12 bases between.

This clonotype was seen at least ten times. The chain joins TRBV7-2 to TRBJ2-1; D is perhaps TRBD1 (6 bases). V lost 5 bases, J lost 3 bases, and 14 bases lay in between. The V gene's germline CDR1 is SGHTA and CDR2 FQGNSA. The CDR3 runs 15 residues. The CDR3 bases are TGTGCCAGCAGCCTAAAGGGGGATTTCTACAATGAGCAGTTCTTC. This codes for CASSLKGDFYNEQFF.

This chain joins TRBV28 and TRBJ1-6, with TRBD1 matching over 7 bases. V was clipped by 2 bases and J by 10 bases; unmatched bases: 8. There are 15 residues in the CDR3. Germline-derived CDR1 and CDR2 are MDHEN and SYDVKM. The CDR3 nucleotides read TGTGCCAGCAGTTTAAAGACAGGGAGGGTATCACCCCTCCACTTT. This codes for CASSLKTGRVSPLHF.

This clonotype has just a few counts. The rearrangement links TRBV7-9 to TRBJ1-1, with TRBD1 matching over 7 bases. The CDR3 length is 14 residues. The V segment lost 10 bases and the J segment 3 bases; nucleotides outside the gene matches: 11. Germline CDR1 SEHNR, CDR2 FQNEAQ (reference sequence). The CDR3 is CATAERGRHTEAFF. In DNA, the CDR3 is TGTGCCACCGCGGAGAGGGGGCGGCACACTGAAGCTTTCTTT. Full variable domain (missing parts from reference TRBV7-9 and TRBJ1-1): DTGVSQNPRHKITKRGQNVTFRCDPISEHNRLYWYRQTLGQGPEFLTYFQNEAQLEKSRLLSDRFSAERPKGSFSTLEIQRTEQGDSAMYLCATAERGRHTEAFFGQGTRLTVV.

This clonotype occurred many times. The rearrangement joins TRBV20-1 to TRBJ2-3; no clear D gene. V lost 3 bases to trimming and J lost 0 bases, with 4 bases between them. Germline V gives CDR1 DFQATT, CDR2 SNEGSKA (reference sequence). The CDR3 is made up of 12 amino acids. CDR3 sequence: CSARLSTDTQYF. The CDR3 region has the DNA TGCAGTGCTAGGCTAAGCACAGATACGCAGTATTTT.

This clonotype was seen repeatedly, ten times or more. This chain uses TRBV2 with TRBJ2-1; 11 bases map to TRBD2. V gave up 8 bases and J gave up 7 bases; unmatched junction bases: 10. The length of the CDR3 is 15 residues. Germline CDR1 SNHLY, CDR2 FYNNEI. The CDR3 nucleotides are TGTGCCAGCCGGGTAGCGGGAGGGCCAGGAAATGAGCAGTTCTTC. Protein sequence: CASRVAGGPGNEQFF.

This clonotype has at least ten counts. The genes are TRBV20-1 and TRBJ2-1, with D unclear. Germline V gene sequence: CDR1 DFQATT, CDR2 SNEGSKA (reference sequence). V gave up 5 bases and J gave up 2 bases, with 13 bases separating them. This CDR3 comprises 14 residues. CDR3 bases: TGCAGTGCTCCCCGGCTCGCCCCCTACAATGAGCAGTTCTTC. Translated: CSAPRLAPYNEQFF.

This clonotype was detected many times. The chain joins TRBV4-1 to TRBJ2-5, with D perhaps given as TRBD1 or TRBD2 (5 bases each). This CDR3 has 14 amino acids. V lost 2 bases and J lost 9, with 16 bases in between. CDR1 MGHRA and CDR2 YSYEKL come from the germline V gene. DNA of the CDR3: TGCGCCAGCAGCCAACGTACCTTCCGGGACCCCCAGTACTTC. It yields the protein CASSQRTFRDPQYF.

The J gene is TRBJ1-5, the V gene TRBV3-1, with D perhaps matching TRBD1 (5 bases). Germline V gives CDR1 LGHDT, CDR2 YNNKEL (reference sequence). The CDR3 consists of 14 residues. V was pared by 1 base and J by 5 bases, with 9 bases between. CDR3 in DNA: TGTGCCAGCAGCCAAGGGGGGGGAGATCAGCCCCAGCATTTT. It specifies CASSQGGGDQPQHF.

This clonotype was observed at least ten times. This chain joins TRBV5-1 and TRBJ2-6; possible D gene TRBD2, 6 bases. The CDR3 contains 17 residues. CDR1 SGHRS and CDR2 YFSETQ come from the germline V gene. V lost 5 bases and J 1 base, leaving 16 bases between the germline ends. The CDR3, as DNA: TGCGCCAGCAGTTCTATGGAGGGCGGGTCTGGGGCCAACGTCCTGACTTTC. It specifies CASSSMEGGSGANVLTF.

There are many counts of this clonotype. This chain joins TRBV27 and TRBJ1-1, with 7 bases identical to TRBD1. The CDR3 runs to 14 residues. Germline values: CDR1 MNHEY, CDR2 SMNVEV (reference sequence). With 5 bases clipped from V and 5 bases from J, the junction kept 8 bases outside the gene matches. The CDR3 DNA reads TGTGCCAGCAGTGGACCGGACAGGCTTACTGAAGCTTTCTTT. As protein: CASSGPDRLTEAFF.

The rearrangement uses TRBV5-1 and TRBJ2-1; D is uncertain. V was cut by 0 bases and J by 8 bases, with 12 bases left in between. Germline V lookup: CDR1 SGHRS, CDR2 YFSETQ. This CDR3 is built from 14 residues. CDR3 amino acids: CASSLEGSDDEQFF. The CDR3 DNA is TGCGCCAGCAGCTTGGAAGGTTCAGACGATGAGCAGTTCTTC.

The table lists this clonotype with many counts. CDR3 coding DNA: TGTGCCAGCCTAGGGACAGAACGAACCGGGGAGCTGTTTTTT. This sequence encodes CASLGTERTGELFF. The chain links TRBV27 to TRBJ2-2, with TRBD1 matching 7 bases. Germline V gene sequence: CDR1 MNHEY, CDR2 SMNVEV (reference sequence). The CDR3 totals 14 residues. V dropped 8 bases and J dropped 5; count of bases not matched to a gene: 8.

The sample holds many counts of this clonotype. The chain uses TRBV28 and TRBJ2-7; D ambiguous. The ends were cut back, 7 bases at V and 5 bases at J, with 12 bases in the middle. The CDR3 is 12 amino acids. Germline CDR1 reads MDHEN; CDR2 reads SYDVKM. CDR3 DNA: TGTGCCAGCACCCTACCCCCGGACGAGCAGTACTTC. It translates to CASTLPPDEQYF.

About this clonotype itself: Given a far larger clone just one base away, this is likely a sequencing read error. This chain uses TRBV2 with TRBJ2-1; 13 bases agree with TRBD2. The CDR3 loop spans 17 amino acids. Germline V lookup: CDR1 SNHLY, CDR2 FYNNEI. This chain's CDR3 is CTSSPRGTSGINAEQFF. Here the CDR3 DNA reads TGTACCAGCAGCCCCCGCGGGACTAGCGGGATTAATGCTGAGCAGTTCTTC.

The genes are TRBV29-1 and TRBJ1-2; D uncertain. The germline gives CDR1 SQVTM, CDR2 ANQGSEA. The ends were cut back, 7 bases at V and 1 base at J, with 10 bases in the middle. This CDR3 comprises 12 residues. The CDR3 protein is CSAPRGNYGYTF. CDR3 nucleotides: TGCAGCGCCCCGCGCGGTAACTATGGCTACACCTTC.

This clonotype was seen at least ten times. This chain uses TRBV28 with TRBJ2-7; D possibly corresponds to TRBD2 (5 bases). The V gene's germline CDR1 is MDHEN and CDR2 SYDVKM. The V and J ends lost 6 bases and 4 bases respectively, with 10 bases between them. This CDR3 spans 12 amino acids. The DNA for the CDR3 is TGTGCCAGCAGCCCCAGGAGGTACGAGCAGTACTTC. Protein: CASSPRRYEQYF.

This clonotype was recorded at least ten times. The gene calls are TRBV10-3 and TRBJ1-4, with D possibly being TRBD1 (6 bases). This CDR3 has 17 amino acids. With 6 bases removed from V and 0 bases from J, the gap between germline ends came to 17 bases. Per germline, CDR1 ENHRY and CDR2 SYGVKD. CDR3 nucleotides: TGTGCCATCAGCAACAGGACAGCCCGAACAACTAATGAAAAACTGTTTTTT. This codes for CAISNRTARTTNEKLFF.

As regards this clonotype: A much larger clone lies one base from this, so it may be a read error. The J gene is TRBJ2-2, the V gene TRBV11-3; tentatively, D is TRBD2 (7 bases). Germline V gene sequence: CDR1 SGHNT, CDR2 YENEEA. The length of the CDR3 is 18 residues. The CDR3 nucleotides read TGTGCCAGCAGCCCCCTGCCTGGGGACACGGGGCTCACGGGGGGGCTGTTTTTT. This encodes CASSPLPGDTGLTGGLFF.